This T cell receptor (beta chain) appears in the sequencing data of a study of cytomegalovirus exposure and HLA in healthy donors. Study-wide points: Indistinguishable V segments, including TRBV6-2 and TRBV6-3, were excluded.

After removal of 9 bases from V and 7 bases from J, the junction contained 23 bases not matched to a gene. This CDR3 spans 17 amino acids. Germline V lookup: CDR1 LNHNV, CDR2 YYDKDF (reference sequence). Regarding this clone: Its specificity is not known.

13 Jbeta primers and 60 Vbeta primers were used for the PCR. The table came from immunoSEQ multiplex PCR; TCRdb's copy has only in-frame clones and leaves some out. The sample consists of over 250,000 clones, roughly 89% of them appearing once. V and J are TRBV15 and TRBJ2-7; the match to TRBD1 covers 8 bases. The clonotype originates from a man aged 40-55 years in good health and CMV-seropositive. The sequencing input was PBMCs. The CDR3 loop is CATSRDRSPRGVGEQYF. CDR3 coding DNA: TGTGCCACTAGCCGGGACAGGTCACCCCGAGGGGTGGGAGAGCAGTACTTC.